These 10 T cell receptor beta chains share one sample of origin, sequenced in a study of shared clonotypes between healthy human individuals. It was CD45RO-negative cells, positively selected for CCR7, that made up naive CD8 cells, with terminally differentiated effector memory CD45RA+ cells excluded. The repertoire was sequenced with immunoSEQ multiplex PCR; TCRdb's copy has only in-frame clones and lacks some. The sample includes about 1,900,000 clones, roughly 94% of them seen just once. Input material: naive CD8+ T cells sorted from blood. These receptors originate from a man aged 18 to 29 in good health.

The chain uses TRBV5-1 and TRBJ1-1; tentative D call: TRBD1 (5 bases). The CDR3 is made up of 12 amino acids. Germline V lookup: CDR1 SGHRS, CDR2 YFSETQ. Trimming left V 5 bases short and J 0 bases short, with 5 bases between. For the CDR3, the DNA is TGCGCCAGCAGACAGGTGAACACTGAAGCTTTCTTT. It translates to CASRQVNTEAFF.

The chain links TRBV6-5 to TRBJ2-7, with TRBD2 matching over 8 bases. The CDR3 length is 14 residues. The germline CDR1 and CDR2 sequences are MNHEY and SVGAGI. The V and J ends lost 5 bases and 2 bases, in that order; junction bases with no gene match: 5. The DNA of the CDR3 is TGTGCCAGCAGTCTAGCGGGCGGAACCTACGAGCAGTACTTC. It specifies CASSLAGGTYEQYF.

This clone has only one observation. This rearrangement joins TRBV30 to TRBJ2-7, with TRBD1 matching over 9 bases. Germline loops: CDR1 GTSNPN, CDR2 SVGIG (reference sequence). The CDR3 has 16 residues. The V segment lost 2 bases and the J segment 1 base; nucleotides outside the gene matches: 9. CDR3 loop: CAWSPYIGTGSYEQYF. The CDR3, as DNA: TGTGCCTGGAGTCCCTATATCGGGACAGGGTCCTACGAGCAGTACTTC.

The chain joins TRBV21-1 to TRBJ2-7; TRBD2 is the table's D call and was not checked against the DNA. TRBV21-1 is recorded as a pseudogene. The CDR3 runs to 17 residues. The CDR3 here is CASSKKETSGFYYEQYF. The CDR3, as DNA: TGTGCCAGCAGCAAGAAAGAGACTAGCGGATTTTACTACGAGCAGTACTTC.

J is TRBJ1-2 and V is TRBV29-1, with D unresolved. The ends were cut back, 3 bases at V and 2 bases at J, with 10 bases in the middle. The V gene's germline CDR1 is SQVTM and CDR2 ANQGSEA. The CDR3 length is 13 residues. CDR3: CSVEVAENYGYTF. CDR3 DNA: TGCAGCGTTGAGGTGGCAGAGAACTATGGCTACACCTTC.

About this clone itself: The CDR3 ends on some other residue instead of the conserved phenylalanine or tryptophan, so this is likely a read error. No DNA is shown, since the ends of the CDR3 on it are uncertain; the CDR3 is the one TCRdb lists. The chain recombines TRBV2 with TRBJ2-7; TRBD1 is the table's D call and was not checked against the DNA. The CDR3 adds up to 13 amino acids, both ends counted. In germline, CDR1 is SNHLY, CDR2 FYNNEI. The CDR3: CASITGGSGQIQS.

This rearrangement joins TRBV6-6 to TRBJ2-7; D gene ambiguous. This CDR3 spans 14 amino acids. V shed 2 bases and J shed 5 bases, with 13 bases lying between them. CDR1 is MNHNY and CDR2 is SVGAGI in the germline V gene (reference sequence). DNA for the CDR3: TGTGCCAGCAGTTACCGTGAGTCGGAGCACGAGCAGTACTTC. Amino acids: CASSYRESEHEQYF.

A note on this clone: Other DNA sequences within the sample encode an identical CDR3. The chain couples TRBV9 to TRBJ2-1; TRBD1 or TRBD2 may be the D gene (5 bases each). Germline assignment: CDR1 SGDLS and CDR2 YYNGEE. The CDR3 loop spans 14 amino acids. V gave up 3 bases and J gave up 0 bases, with 7 bases separating them. This chain's CDR3 is CASSGGSSYNEQFF. DNA for the CDR3: TGTGCCAGCAGCGGGGGGAGCTCCTACAATGAGCAGTTCTTC. Using reference TRBV9 and TRBJ2-1 for the parts outside the CDR3, the full variable domain is DSGVTQTPKHLITATGQRVTLRCSPRSGDLSVYWYQQSLDQGLQFLIQYYNGEERAKGNILERFSAQQFPDLHSELNLSSLELGDSALYFCASSGGSSYNEQFFGPGTRLTVL.

The sample holds one count of this clone. The CDR3 nucleotides are TGCGCCAGCAGCCAAGAGCTAGCGGCGAGAAACAATGAGCAGTTCTTC. It specifies CASSQELAARNNEQFF. This chain links TRBV4-3 with TRBJ2-1; 7 bases agree with TRBD2. Germline CDR1 reads LGHNA; CDR2 reads YSLEER. The trim removed 0 bases at V and 5 bases at J, leaving 7 bases unmatched. The CDR3 length is 16 residues.

The chain recombines TRBV5-4 with TRBJ2-7; the match to TRBD1 covers 9 bases. The germline gives CDR1 SGHNT, CDR2 YYREEE (reference sequence). This CDR3 region has 15 residues. Losses at the gene ends were 2 bases for V and 4 bases for J; bases not matched to a gene: 7. CDR3 region: CASSFGGGTGYEQYF. CDR3 DNA sequence: TGTGCCAGCAGCTTTGGTGGGGGGACAGGGTACGAGCAGTACTTC.